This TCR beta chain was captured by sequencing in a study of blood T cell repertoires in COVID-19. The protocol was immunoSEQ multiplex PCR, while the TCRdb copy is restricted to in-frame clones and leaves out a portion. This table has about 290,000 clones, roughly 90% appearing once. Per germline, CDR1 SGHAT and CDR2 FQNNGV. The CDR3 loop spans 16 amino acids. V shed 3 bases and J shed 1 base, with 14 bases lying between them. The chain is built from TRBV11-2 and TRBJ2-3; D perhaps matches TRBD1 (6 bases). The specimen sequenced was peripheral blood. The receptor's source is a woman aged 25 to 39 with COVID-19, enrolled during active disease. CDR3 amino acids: CASSFQGSWGTDTQYF. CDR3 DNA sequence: TGTGCCAGCAGCTTCCAGGGGAGTTGGGGCACAGATACGCAGTATTTT.